These 17 T cell receptor beta chains share one sample of origin, sequenced in a study of T-cell reconstitution after alpha-beta-depleted transplantation in children. Unique molecular identifiers were built into the TCRbeta library. TCRdb fed the PCR reads into MiXCR, producing one record per CDR3 protein. This sample has 95,000 to 150,000 distinct CDR3 sequences, with approximately 22% found just once. The material was PBMCs, mostly from graft donor cells, obtained 180 days after TCRalphabeta/CD19-depleted stem cell transplant. These receptors all come from a male patient aged 2-9 years who had a stem cell transplant for chronic granulomatous disease, so the T cells may come from the graft donor.

This clonotype has more than one count but fewer than ten. The rearrangement joins TRBV12-3 or TRBV12-4 to TRBJ2-5; D is unresolved. V was trimmed by 1 base and J by 2 bases, leaving 5 bases between them. The CDR3 extends over 13 amino acids. The CDR3 spells CASSLVGQETQYF. CDR3 nucleotide sequence: TGTGCCAGCAGTTTAGTGGGTCAAGAGACCCAGTACTTC.

This rearrangement joins TRBV20-1 to TRBJ1-2; TRBD1 aligns across 7 bases. The junction had 6 bases not matched to a gene; V was cut back by 3 bases and J by 8 bases. CDR3 size: 12 residues. Per the germline V gene, CDR1 is DFQATT and CDR2 is SNEGSKA (reference sequence). The CDR3 sequence: CSASLDREGYTF. In DNA form, the CDR3 reads TGCAGTGCTAGCCTTGACAGGGAGGGCTACACCTTC.

The chain employs TRBV7-2 and TRBJ2-5; no clear D gene. CDR1 and CDR2 (germline): SGHTA, FQGNSA. V dropped 3 bases and J dropped 2 bases, with 7 bases sitting between them. The CDR3 spans 13 residues. The CDR3 protein is CASSFGQQETQYF. The DNA for the CDR3 is TGTGCCAGCAGCTTCGGGCAGCAAGAGACCCAGTACTTC.

J is TRBJ2-7 and V is TRBV20-1; no clear D gene. Trimming removed 5 bases from V and 2 bases from J, with 16 bases in between. The CDR3 runs 14 residues. CDR1 DFQATT and CDR2 SNEGSKA come from the germline V gene (reference sequence). The CDR3 DNA reads as TGCAGTGCTGGTAGCTTAGAGTCTACCTACGAGCAGTACTTC. This translates into CSAGSLESTYEQYF.

The CDR3 spells CASRTFKDRGNEQFF. CDR3 nucleotides: TGTGCCAGCAGAACATTCAAAGACAGGGGGAATGAGCAGTTCTTC. The chain combines TRBV11-2 with TRBJ2-1; 9 bases agree with TRBD1. The CDR3 has 15 amino acids. The J segment lost 7 bases and the V segment lost 6 bases, leaving 10 bases of the junction unmatched. Germline V gene sequence: CDR1 SGHAT, CDR2 FQNNGV.

The CDR3 nucleotides read TGTGCCAGCAGTTACTCGGGACAGGGGATCGACACCGGGGAGCTGTTTTTT. It translates to CASSYSGQGIDTGELFF. The chain employs TRBV6-5 and TRBJ2-2, with 10 bases lining up with TRBD1. With 0 bases clipped from V and 3 bases from J, the junction kept 4 bases outside the gene matches. Germline loops: CDR1 MNHEY, CDR2 SVGAGI. This CDR3 is 17 amino acids long.

Many counts were recorded for this clonotype. V is TRBV13 and J is TRBJ2-3; D gene ambiguous. The germline V gene encodes CDR1 PRHDT and CDR2 FYEKMQ (reference sequence). V lost 6 bases and J lost 2, with 6 bases in between. The CDR3 covers 12 residues. CDR3 sequence reads: CASSQHTDTQYF. The CDR3 DNA sequence: TGTGCCAGCAGTCAACACACAGATACGCAGTATTTT. The whole variable domain, remainder taken from reference TRBV13 and TRBJ2-3, is AAGVIQSPRHLIKEKRETATLKCYPIPRHDTVYWYQQGPGQDPQFLISFYEKMQSDKGSIPDRFSAQQFSDYHSELNMSSLELGDSALYFCASSQHTDTQYFGPGTRLTVL.

This clonotype was detected a few times. V usage is TRBV6-4 and J usage is TRBJ2-2; D is undetermined. V was pared by 6 bases and J by 1 base, with 6 bases between. There are 13 residues in the CDR3. CDR1 and CDR2 (germline): MRHNA, SNTAGT. The CDR3 nucleotides read TGTGCCAGCAGGGGGTTGAACACCGGGGAGCTGTTTTTT. Protein sequence: CASRGLNTGELFF.

This clonotype was seen only a few times. V usage is TRBV10-3 and J usage is TRBJ2-3; 7 bases line up with TRBD1. Germline values: CDR1 ENHRY, CDR2 SYGVKD. V was clipped by 8 bases and J by 4 bases; unmatched bases: 9. This CDR3 has 14 amino acids. CDR3 bases: TGTGCCATCTGGACAGGTCAGAGCGCAGATACGCAGTATTTT. Translating gives CAIWTGQSADTQYF.

The genes are TRBV7-9 and TRBJ1-2, with TRBD1 matching 7 bases. This CDR3 has 15 amino acids. The V gene end was trimmed by 5 bases and the J gene end by 4 bases; junction bases not matched to a gene: 10. Germline V gene data show CDR1 as SEHNR and CDR2 as FQNEAQ (reference sequence). The CDR3 DNA is TGTGCCAGCAGCGAACTGACAGGGCTGGGCTATGGCTACACCTTC. It yields the protein CASSELTGLGYGYTF.

This clonotype was picked up a small number of times. The chain links TRBV20-1 to TRBJ2-7; D call uncertain. The CDR3 runs to 13 residues. V lost 3 bases and J lost 3, with 12 bases in between. Germline V gene sequence: CDR1 DFQATT, CDR2 SNEGSKA (reference sequence). The CDR3 region has the DNA TGCAGTGCTAGCTCCGCAGAGAGCTACGAGCAGTACTTC. It codes for CSASSAESYEQYF.

The chain links TRBV11-1 to TRBJ2-1; 7 nucleotides match TRBD1. The CDR3 loop spans 17 amino acids. The germline CDR1 and CDR2 sequences are SGHAT and FQDESV (reference sequence). The junction had 11 bases not matched to a gene; V was cut back by 3 bases and J by 3 bases. CDR3 DNA: TGTGCCAGCAGCTTCCTGCCAGGGGGTGGAAACTACAATGAGCAGTTCTTC. Its protein is CASSFLPGGGNYNEQFF.

This clonotype was recorded a few times. The chain couples TRBV5-1 to TRBJ2-3; a weak D match, TRBD2 (6 bases). The CDR3 runs 13 residues. Deletions cut 2 bases from V and 5 bases from J, with 9 bases between. Germline V CDR1 and CDR2: SGHRS, YFSETQ. The DNA for the CDR3 is TGCGCCAGCAGCTTCGGGGGAGGAGATACGCAGTATTTT. It specifies CASSFGGGDTQYF.

The rearrangement joins TRBV7-9 to TRBJ1-1; the D is unclear. Trimming left V 5 bases short and J 5 bases short, with 12 bases between. Per germline, CDR1 SEHNR and CDR2 FQNEAQ (reference sequence). This CDR3 comprises 13 residues. CDR3 in amino acids: CASSLNGPTEAFF. The CDR3 DNA reads TGTGCCAGCAGCCTGAATGGACCGACTGAAGCTTTCTTT.

Many counts were recorded for this clonotype. The chain is built from TRBV4-2 and TRBJ2-7, with unresolved D. Per the germline V gene, CDR1 is LGHNA and CDR2 is YNFKEQ. Trimming left V 0 bases short and J 4 bases short, with 10 bases between. The CDR3 length is 14 residues. CDR3 sequence reads: CASSQEALVYEQYF. DNA for the CDR3: TGTGCCAGCAGCCAAGAGGCGCTAGTATACGAGCAGTACTTC.

Ten or more counts support this clonotype. V is TRBV27 and J is TRBJ2-3; D is possibly TRBD2 (6 bases). CDR1 and CDR2 (germline): MNHEY, SMNVEV (reference sequence). Between the trimmed V and J ends, which lost 9 bases and 0 bases, there was a span of 13 bases. This CDR3 comprises 14 residues. The CDR3 DNA reads TGTGCCAGTTGGGAGCGGGCGAGCACAGATACGCAGTATTTT. Translated: CASWERASTDTQYF.

The rearrangement links TRBV10-1 to TRBJ2-7; 9 bases are a match to TRBD1. This CDR3 spans 13 amino acids. Germline assignment: CDR1 WNHNN and CDR2 SYGVQD (reference sequence). V trimming: 6 bases; J trimming: 4 bases; junction bases outside the gene matches: 4. CDR3 sequence: CASSMTGGYEQYF. The CDR3 bases are TGCGCCAGCAGCATGACAGGGGGGTACGAGCAGTACTTC.